This is a list of T cell receptor beta chains from one sample in a study of blood T cell repertoires in COVID-19. TCRdb's copy holds only in-frame clones and misses some; the assay was immunoSEQ multiplex PCR. There are 180,000 or so clones in the sample; around 81% occur only once, and about 2.7% lies in the top ten. Sequencing was done on a sample of peripheral blood. The receptor set was obtained from a human donor with acute or convalescent COVID-19. The donor label of this sample is uncertain. The CDR3 runs from the conserved cysteine through the conserved F or W. Each record gives: V gene, D gene, J gene, clone size, CDR3 DNA, CDR3 protein. D genes are given only for firm matches. Only part of the rows carry a size: once, few, many, or a class if the clone is expanded.

TRBV28,NA,TRBJ2-7,NA,TGTGCCAGCAGCCCCAACCGGTCGAGGGAGCAGTACTTC,CASSPNRSREQYF
TRBV12-3/TRBV12-4,NA,TRBJ1-5,few,TGTGCCAGCAGTAACCGGGACACCCAGCATTTT,CASSNRDTQHF
TRBV3-1/TRBV3-2,NA,TRBJ2-5,NA,TGTGCCAGCAGCCGACCCGACAGGGAGACCCAGTACTTC,CASSRPDRETQYF
TRBV7-2,TRBD1,TRBJ2-7,NA,TGTGCCAGCAGCTTAGGACAGGGCATCGTCTCCGAGCAGTACTTC,CASSLGQGIVSEQYF
TRBV18,NA,TRBJ2-1,NA,TGTGCCAGCTCGGCTCTGCCACAGGGGGGGAGCAATGAGCAGTTCTTC,CASSALPQGGSNEQFF
TRBV9,NA,TRBJ2-2,NA,TGTGCCAGCAGCCCCCCTCAAGGGGGCACCGGGGAGCTGTTTTTT,CASSPPQGGTGELFF
TRBV7-2,TRBD2,TRBJ2-7,NA,TGTGCCAGCAGCCCCGTGGCGGGAGGGTCTTCCTACGAGCAGTACTTC,CASSPVAGGSSYEQYF
TRBV5-1,NA,TRBJ1-3,NA,TGCGCCAGCAGCTTGGAACAATCTGGAAACACCATATATTTT,CASSLEQSGNTIYF
TRBV11-2,NA,TRBJ2-7,once,TGTGCCAGCAGCTTAGAGTCATCGAGGGTGACCAACTCCTACGAGCAGTACTTC,CASSLESSRVTNSYEQYF
TRBV9,NA,TRBJ2-1,NA,TGTGCCAGCAGCAACAGTGACAGCTCCTACAATGAGCAGTTCTTC,CASSNSDSSYNEQFF
TRBV3-1/TRBV3-2,TRBD2,TRBJ2-7,NA,TGTGCCAGCAGTACCGGGACTAGCGGGATGGGGACGTACTTC,CASSTGTSGMGTYF
TRBV5-1,TRBD1,TRBJ2-6,NA,TGCGCCAGCAGCTTGGCTAGGGGACAGGGTGTCACGGGTGGGGCCAACGTCCTGACTTTC,CASSLARGQGVTGGANVLTF
TRBV27,TRBD2,TRBJ2-7,NA,TGTGCCAGCAGTAGAATGGCGGGAGGGTCCCCCTACGAGCAGTACTTC,CASSRMAGGSPYEQYF
TRBV5-4,TRBD2,TRBJ2-5,NA,TGTGCCAGCAGCCCCGGGACTAAGCGAGAGACCCAGTACTTC,CASSPGTKRETQYF
TRBV20-1,NA,TRBJ2-7,NA,TGCAGTGCCAGGACAGTCCGCGAGCAGTACTTC,CSARTVREQYF
TRBV27,TRBD2,TRBJ2-7,NA,TGTGCCAGCAGTTTATGGGGAGGGAGGGAGCAGTACTTC,CASSLWGGREQYF
TRBV9,NA,TRBJ2-3,NA,TGTGCCAGCAGCGCTGATAGCGGAATAGGCACAGATACGCAGTATTTT,CASSADSGIGTDTQYF
TRBV29-1,NA,TRBJ2-7,NA,TGCAGCGTTGAAGTTTCGGCAGGGCACGAGCAGTACTTC,CSVEVSAGHEQYF
TRBV6-5,TRBD2,TRBJ2-7,NA,TGTGCCAGCACCCCGAAAGAAAGCGGGGGGGCGGGGCACTTC,CASTPKESGGAGHF
TRBV30,TRBD2,TRBJ2-3,NA,TGTGCCTGGAGGCAAGTCGGGGGGACCACAGATACGCAGTATTTT,CAWRQVGGTTDTQYF
TRBV18,NA,TRBJ1-5,NA,TGTGCCAGCTCGGGAGGGGATAGCAATCAGCCCCAGCATTTT,CASSGGDSNQPQHF
TRBV7-2,TRBD1,TRBJ1-5,NA,TGTGCCAGCAGCCGCCGGGACAGCTTCAATCAGCCCCAGCATTTT,CASSRRDSFNQPQHF
TRBV7-2,TRBD2,TRBJ2-1,NA,TGTGCCAGCAGCCCTTACTGGGCGGGAGCTGTGGATGAGCAGTTCTTC,CASSPYWAGAVDEQFF
TRBV5-5,NA,TRBJ2-2,NA,TGTGCCAGCAGCTACCTCGGGATGCGAAACACCGGGGAGCTGTTTTTT,CASSYLGMRNTGELFF
TRBV19,TRBD1,TRBJ1-5,NA,TGTGCCAGTAGTTTTACAGGGGACCAGCCCCAGCATTTT,CASSFTGDQPQHF
TRBV7-2,NA,TRBJ1-2,NA,TGTGCCAGCAGCTTAGGCCCAGGGGTCAGCTACACCTTC,CASSLGPGVSYTF
TRBV4-1,TRBD2,TRBJ2-7,NA,TGCGCCAGCAGCCAAGAACTAGCGGGGGGAACCTACGAGCAGTACTTC,CASSQELAGGTYEQYF
TRBV7-3,NA,TRBJ2-3,NA,TGTGCCAGCAGCTTAACAGGGGGGGCGCAGTATTTT,CASSLTGGAQYF
TRBV19,TRBD2,TRBJ2-2,NA,TGTGCCAGTAGTTCCCTAGCGGGGGGAACCGGGGAGCTGTTTTTT,CASSSLAGGTGELFF
TRBV5-6,NA,TRBJ1-6,NA,TGTGCCAGCAGCTTGCTTGCCAGGGGTAATTCACCCCTCCACTTT,CASSLLARGNSPLHF
TRBV7-8,NA,TRBJ1-1,once,TGTGCCAGCAGCTTAGCGGGGCTGGTTGCAGGCTCCCACGGGGAAGCTTTCTTT,CASSLAGLVAGSHGEAFF
TRBV28,TRBD1,TRBJ2-7,NA,TGTGCCAGCAGTTTAGGAGGGACAGGCCCCTACGAGCAGTACTTC,CASSLGGTGPYEQYF
TRBV7-7,TRBD2,TRBJ2-5,NA,TGTGCTAGCAGCCCACTACTAGCGGGGGCCGGAGTGGAGACCCAGTACTTC,CASSPLLAGAGVETQYF
TRBV7-7,NA,TRBJ2-5,NA,TGTGCTAGCAGCCTTACAGGGAGGGGACAAGTGGAGACCCAGTACTTC,CASSLTGRGQVETQYF
TRBV27,NA,TRBJ1-5,few,TGTGCCAGCAGTAGCCTCGCAGGCATCAATCAGCCCCAGCATTTT,CASSSLAGINQPQHF
TRBV2,TRBD2,TRBJ2-2,NA,TGTGCCAGCAGTGAAGTGGGGACTAGCGGAAACACCGGGGAGCTGTTTTTT,CASSEVGTSGNTGELFF
TRBV5-4,NA,TRBJ1-2,NA,TGTGCCAGCAGCTTGGACAGGCAAGGCTACACCTTC,CASSLDRQGYTF
TRBV7-9,TRBD2,TRBJ2-7,NA,TGTGCCAGCAGCTTAGGACGCGCGGGAGGGGAAATGTACGAGCAGTACTTC,CASSLGRAGGEMYEQYF
TRBV18,TRBD2,TRBJ2-1,NA,TGTGCCAGCTCACCACCGGTGACTAGCGGGGGGGACCTTAGGAGCTCCTACAATGAGCAGTTCTTC,CASSPPVTSGGDLRSSYNEQFF
TRBV6-5,NA,TRBJ1-1,NA,TGTGCCAGCAGTTACTCAGCAAACCGGAACACTGAAGCTTTCTTT,CASSYSANRNTEAFF
TRBV30,NA,TRBJ2-7,once,TGTGCCTGGAGTGCCGGGACACTCTCCTACGAGCAGTACTTC,CAWSAGTLSYEQYF
TRBV6-5,NA,TRBJ1-1,NA,TGTGCCAGCAGTTACCGGGGGAACACTGAAGCTTTCTTT,CASSYRGNTEAFF
TRBV15,TRBD2,TRBJ2-3,NA,TGTGCCACCAGCACACTAGCGGGAGGGCCTAGCACAGATACGCAGTATTTT,CATSTLAGGPSTDTQYF
TRBV27,TRBD1,TRBJ2-2,NA,TGTGCCAGCAGAGGGACAGTTAACACCGGGGAGCTGTTTTTT,CASRGTVNTGELFF
TRBV2,TRBD1,TRBJ2-5,NA,TGTGCCAGCAGTGATGGGACAGGGATATTGGGGACCCAGTACTTC,CASSDGTGILGTQYF
TRBV25-1,NA,TRBJ1-3,NA,TGTGCCAGCACCAGAGGGTCCGGCGTTTACACCATATATTTT,CASTRGSGVYTIYF
TRBV6-5,NA,TRBJ1-5,NA,TGTGCCTCCTTGGGGGGAGCGGAGGGCAATCAGCCCCAGCATTTT,CASLGGAEGNQPQHF
TRBV3-1/TRBV3-2,NA,TRBJ2-5,NA,TGTGCCAGCAGCCCATGGCAAGGGGGGGGGCAAGAGACCCAGTACTTC,CASSPWQGGGQETQYF